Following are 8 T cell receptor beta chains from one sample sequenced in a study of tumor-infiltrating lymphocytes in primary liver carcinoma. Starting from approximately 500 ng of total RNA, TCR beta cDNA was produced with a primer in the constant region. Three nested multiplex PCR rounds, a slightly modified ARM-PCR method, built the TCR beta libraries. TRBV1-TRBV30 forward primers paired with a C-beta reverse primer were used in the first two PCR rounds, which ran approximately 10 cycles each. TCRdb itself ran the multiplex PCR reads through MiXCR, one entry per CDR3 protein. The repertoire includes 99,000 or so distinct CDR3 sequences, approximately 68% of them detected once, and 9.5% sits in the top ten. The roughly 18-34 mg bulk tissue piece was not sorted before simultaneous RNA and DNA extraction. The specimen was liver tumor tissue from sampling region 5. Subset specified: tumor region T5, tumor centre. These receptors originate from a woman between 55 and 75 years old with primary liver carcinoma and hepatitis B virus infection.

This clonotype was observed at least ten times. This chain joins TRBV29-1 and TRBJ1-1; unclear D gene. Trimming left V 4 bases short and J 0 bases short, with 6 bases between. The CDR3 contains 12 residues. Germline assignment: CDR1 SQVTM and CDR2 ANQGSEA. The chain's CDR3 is CSVVRVNTEAFF. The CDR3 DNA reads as TGCAGCGTTGTCAGAGTGAACACTGAAGCTTTCTTT.

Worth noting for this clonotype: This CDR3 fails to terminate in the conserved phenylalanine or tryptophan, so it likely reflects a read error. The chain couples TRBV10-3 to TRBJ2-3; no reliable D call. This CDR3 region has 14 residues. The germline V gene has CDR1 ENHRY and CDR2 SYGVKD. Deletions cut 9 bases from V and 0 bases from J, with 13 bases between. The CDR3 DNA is TGTGCCATTTCGGAGCTGGCGAGCACAGATACGCAGTATTCT. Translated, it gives CAISELASTDTQYS.

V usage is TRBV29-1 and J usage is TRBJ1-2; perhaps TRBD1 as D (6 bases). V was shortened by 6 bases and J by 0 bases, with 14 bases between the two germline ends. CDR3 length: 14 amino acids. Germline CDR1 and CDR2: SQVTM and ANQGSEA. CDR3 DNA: TGCAGCGTCAGAACGGGGGGCGCTAACTATGGCTACACCTTC. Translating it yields CSVRTGGANYGYTF.

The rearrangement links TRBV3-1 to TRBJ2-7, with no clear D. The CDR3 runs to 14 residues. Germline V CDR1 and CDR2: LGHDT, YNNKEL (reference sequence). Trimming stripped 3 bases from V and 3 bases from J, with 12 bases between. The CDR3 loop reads CASSQRQRVYEQYF. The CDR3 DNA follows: TGTGCCAGCAGCCAGCGGCAGCGCGTCTACGAGCAGTACTTC.

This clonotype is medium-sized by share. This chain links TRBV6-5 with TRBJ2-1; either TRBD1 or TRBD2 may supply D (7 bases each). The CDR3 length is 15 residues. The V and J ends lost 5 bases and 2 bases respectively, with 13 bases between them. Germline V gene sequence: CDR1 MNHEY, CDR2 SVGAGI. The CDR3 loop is CASSVQGGAYNEQFF. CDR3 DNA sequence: TGTGCCAGCAGTGTCCAGGGGGGGGCCTACAATGAGCAGTTCTTC.

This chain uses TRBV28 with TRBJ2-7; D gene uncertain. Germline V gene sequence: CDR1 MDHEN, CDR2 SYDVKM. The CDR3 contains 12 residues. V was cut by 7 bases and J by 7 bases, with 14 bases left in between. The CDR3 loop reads CASMLTNREQYF. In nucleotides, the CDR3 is TGTGCCAGCATGTTGACCAACCGGGAGCAGTACTTC.

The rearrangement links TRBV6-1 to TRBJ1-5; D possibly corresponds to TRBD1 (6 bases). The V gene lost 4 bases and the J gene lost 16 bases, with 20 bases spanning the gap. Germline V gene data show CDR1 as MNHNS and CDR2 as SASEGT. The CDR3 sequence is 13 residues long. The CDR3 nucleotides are TGTGCCAGCAGTGGCAGGGGAGAACAGCCCCGACATTTT. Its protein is CASSGRGEQPRHF.

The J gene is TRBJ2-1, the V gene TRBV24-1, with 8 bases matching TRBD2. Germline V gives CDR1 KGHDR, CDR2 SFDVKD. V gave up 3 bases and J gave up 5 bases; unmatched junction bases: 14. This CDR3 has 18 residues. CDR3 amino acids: CATSDATPLAGRNNEQFF. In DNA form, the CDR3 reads TGTGCCACCAGTGATGCCACCCCTCTAGCGGGTCGAAACAATGAGCAGTTCTTC.